These T cell receptor beta chains were read from a single sample in a study of cytomegalovirus exposure and HLA in healthy donors. Method: immunoSEQ multiplex PCR; TCRdb's copy keeps in-frame clones and lacks some. The sample has about 180,000 clones; 65% to 85% are singletons. Sequences were obtained from PBMCs. The receptors were sampled from a girl under 18 in good health and CMV-seropositive. Both conserved end residues are part of each CDR3. Fields, in order: clone size, D gene, J gene, V gene, CDR3 DNA, CDR3 protein. A D gene is named only where the DNA matches it firmly. For some rows the clone size is stated as once, few or many, or as a class when expanded; others skip it.

- - TRBJ1-1 TRBV19 TGTGCCAGTAGTATCGTGGACTTTCCCCGAGGGACTGAAGCTTTCTTT CASSIVDFPRGTEAFF
few - TRBJ2-7 TRBV5-1 TGCGCCAGCAGCTTGGCAGGGGCAACCTACGAGCAGTACTTC CASSLAGATYEQYF
- - TRBJ2-1 TRBV6-6 TGTGCCAGCAGCCAAGGAGCATACAATGAGCAGTTCTTC CASSQGAYNEQFF
- TRBD2 TRBJ2-7 TRBV6-5 TGTGCCAGCAGTTCCGGGACTAGCGGGAGGGCGTACGAGCAGTACTTC CASSSGTSGRAYEQYF
once - TRBJ1-5 TRBV5-8 TGTGCCAGCAGACGGGGTTGGGATCAGCCCCAGCATTTT CASRRGWDQPQHF
- TRBD2 TRBJ2-7 TRBV5-1 TGCGCCAGCAGCTCTAGCGGGAGTACGTACGAGCAGTACTTC CASSSSGSTYEQYF
- TRBD2 TRBJ2-1 TRBV5-1 TGCGCCAGCAGCTTAACTAGCGGGACCTACAATGAGCAGTTCTTC CASSLTSGTYNEQFF
once TRBD1 TRBJ1-5 TRBV7-2 TGTGCCAGCAGCTCGCAGGGGGTTAGCAATCAGCCCCAGCATTTT CASSSQGVSNQPQHF
- TRBD2 TRBJ2-2 TRBV2 TGTGCCAGCAATTTGGGACTAGCGGGAGCGAACACCGGGGAGCTGTTTTTT CASNLGLAGANTGELFF
- - TRBJ2-1 TRBV20-1 TGCAGTTCCGGACTACCTAATGAGCAGTTCTTC CSSGLPNEQFF
- - TRBJ2-2 TRBV5-8 TGTGCCAGCAGCTTGCTAGCGAAGCTGAACACCGGGGAGCTGTTTTTT CASSLLAKLNTGELFF
- TRBD2 TRBJ2-7 TRBV4-1 TGCGCCAGCAGCCAAGATCGGGCTAGCGGGAGGGCAGGCTACGAGCAGTACTTC CASSQDRASGRAGYEQYF
- TRBD1 TRBJ2-5 TRBV2 TGTGCCAGCAGTCCCAGGGGGTTCCAAGAGACCCAGTACTTC CASSPRGFQETQYF
- TRBD2 TRBJ2-7 TRBV10-1 TGCGCCAGCAGTGAGAGCGGGGATCGGAGGCACGAGCAGTACTTC CASSESGDRRHEQYF
- - TRBJ1-2 TRBV11-2 TGTGCCAGCAGGAACCAGGGACTCGGGCATGGCTACACCTTC CASRNQGLGHGYTF
- - TRBJ2-7 TRBV4-3 TGCGCCAGCAGCCCAGGGGGCGGGGGGGTCGCTAACTTCTACGAGCAGTACTTC CASSPGGGGVANFYEQYF
- TRBD1 TRBJ2-7 TRBV6-1 TGTGCCAGCGAAGGGGGCAGGGGACAGTGGAAGTACTTC CASEGGRGQWKYF
- TRBD1 TRBJ1-1 TRBV30 TGTGCCTACCAAGACAGGGGGTTCACTGAAGCTTTCTTT CAYQDRGFTEAFF
- TRBD1 TRBJ1-5 TRBV15 TGTGCCACCAGCATAGGAAGGGGGCCTCAGCCCCAGCATTTT CATSIGRGPQPQHF